These 12 T cell receptor beta chains share one sample of origin, sequenced in a study of blood T cell repertoires in COVID-19 (dated by TCRdb to 2018 to 2020). The library relied on the immunoSEQ multiplex PCR assay. The clones in this table, taken by TCRdb from immuneACCESS, are in-frame only. Not every clone is retained; where verified, under half of the shortfall comes from an unresolved V gene, and the cause of the rest is unknown. The sample table lists fewer than 200,000 clones, 88% of them with a count of one. The top ten constitute roughly 9% of the sample. Sequenced: PBMCs or T cells enriched from blood (not recorded which). These receptors were collected from a woman between 18 and 29 years old who had recovered from COVID-19.

J is TRBJ2-1 and V is TRBV27, with TRBD1 matching over 12 bases. V lost 4 bases, J lost 7 bases, and 11 bases stayed unmatched. The CDR3 has 17 amino acids. The germline V gene encodes CDR1 MNHEY and CDR2 SMNVEV (reference sequence). DNA for the CDR3: TGTGCCAGCAGTTCTCATATGGGACAGGGGGCAAGGAATGAGCAGTTCTTC. Translation: CASSSHMGQGARNEQFF.

The chain has TRBV6-5 and TRBJ1-1; no definite D call. The V end lost 6 bases, the J end lost 1 base, and 15 bases lay between the germline ends. CDR3 length equals 15 residues. CDR1 and CDR2 (germline): MNHEY, SVGAGI. In nucleotides, the CDR3 is TGTGCCAGCAGCCAAGCGGGAGGGCGGAACACTGAAGCTTTCTTT. This sequence encodes CASSQAGGRNTEAFF.

The table lists this clone with a count of one. The chain is built from TRBV24-1 and TRBJ2-3; 7 nucleotides agree with TRBD1. After removal of 4 bases from V and 2 bases from J, the junction contained 2 bases not matched to a gene. Germline loops: CDR1 KGHDR, CDR2 SFDVKD. The CDR3 runs to 14 residues. CDR3 residues: CATSEGTVTDTQYF. CDR3 sequence (DNA): TGTGCCACCAGTGAAGGGACAGTCACAGATACGCAGTATTTT.

The sample holds one count of this clone. DNA of the CDR3: TGTGCCAGTTGGATTGCAGGGGGCACTGAAGCTTTCTTT. Residues: CASWIAGGTEAFF. This sequence joins TRBV27 and TRBJ1-1, with 7 bases aligning to TRBD1. V trimming: 9 bases; J trimming: 4 bases; junction bases outside the gene matches: 8. The CDR3 is 13 amino acids. Germline CDR1 and CDR2: MNHEY and SMNVEV (reference sequence).

DNA of the CDR3: TGTGCCAGCTCACGCGACACAGATACGCAGTATTTT. It yields the protein CASSRDTDTQYF. The chain is built from TRBV18 and TRBJ2-3; D not certain. The germline V and J ends were trimmed by 4 bases and 2 bases, with 4 bases remaining between them. The CDR3 contains 12 residues. Germline-derived CDR1 and CDR2 are KGHSH and LQKENI.

CDR3 bases: TGTGCCAGCAGCGTAGCTGGGGACAGGGGAGTCTATGGCTACACCTTC. It specifies CASSVAGDRGVYGYTF. V usage is TRBV9 and J usage is TRBJ1-2; 10 bases match TRBD1. This CDR3 is 16 amino acids long. The ends lost 0 bases at V and 4 bases at J; junction bases unmatched: 6. The germline gives CDR1 SGDLS, CDR2 YYNGEE.

The chain couples TRBV10-3 to TRBJ1-1; a weak D match, TRBD1 (5 bases). The CDR3 length is 14 residues. V lost 4 bases and J lost 0, with 9 bases in between. Per the germline V gene, CDR1 is ENHRY and CDR2 is SYGVKD. DNA for the CDR3: TGTGCCATCAGTGGGGGGGGAGTGAACACTGAAGCTTTCTTT. As protein: CAISGGGVNTEAFF.

This clone occurred once. The J gene is TRBJ1-1, the V gene TRBV5-1; D is possibly TRBD1 (5 bases). Germline CDR1 reads SGHRS; CDR2 reads YFSETQ. V lost 3 bases and J 4 bases, leaving 16 bases between the germline ends. The CDR3 runs to 15 residues. CDR3 amino acids: CASSSGQGLRTEAFF. The CDR3, as DNA: TGCGCCAGCAGCTCTGGGCAGGGTTTACGCACTGAAGCTTTCTTT.

The sample holds one count of this clone. The V gene is TRBV6-5, the J gene TRBJ2-7, with 9 nucleotides matching TRBD1. CDR3 length equals 16 residues. V lost 2 bases, J lost 2 bases, and 7 bases stayed unmatched. Germline values: CDR1 MNHEY, CDR2 SVGAGI. DNA for the CDR3: TGTGCCAGCAGTTACACAACCGGACAGGGGACCTACGAGCAGTACTTC. This encodes CASSYTTGQGTYEQYF.

The V and J genes are TRBV9 and TRBJ2-1, with D perhaps TRBD2 (6 bases). The CDR3 is 13 amino acids. The V gene lost 3 bases and the J gene lost 4 bases, with 8 bases spanning the gap. Germline V gene sequence: CDR1 SGDLS, CDR2 YYNGEE. The CDR3 DNA sequence: TGTGCCAGCAGCGCCGGGACTTACAATGAGCAGTTCTTC. Residues: CASSAGTYNEQFF.

The chain links TRBV2 to TRBJ2-1; 9 bases agree with TRBD1. CDR3 length equals 15 residues. Germline-derived CDR1 and CDR2 are SNHLY and FYNNEI. V gave up 6 bases and J gave up 3 bases; unmatched junction bases: 6. CDR3 coding DNA: TGTGCCAGCAGGGCCGGGACAGGGATCTACAATGAGCAGTTCTTC. As protein: CASRAGTGIYNEQFF.

V is TRBV5-1 and J is TRBJ2-2; maybe TRBD2 (6 bases). The CDR3 is 16 residues long. The germline gives CDR1 SGHRS, CDR2 YFSETQ. Trimming stripped 0 bases from V and 3 bases from J, with 12 bases between. CDR3 nucleotides: TGCGCCAGCAGCTTGGCCCGGGACTGGCACACCGGGGAGCTGTTTTTT. Encoded protein: CASSLARDWHTGELFF. The full variable domain, its missing parts supplied by reference TRBV5-1 and TRBJ2-2, is KAGVTQTPRYLIKTRGQQVTLSCSPISGHRSVSWYQQTPGQGLQFLFEYFSETQRNKGNFPGRFSGRQFSNSRSEMNVSTLELGDSALYLCASSLARDWHTGELFFGEGSRLTVL.